A single sample gave rise to the 6 T cell receptor beta chains below, sequenced in a study of blood T cell repertoires in COVID-19. The method was immunoSEQ multiplex PCR; TCRdb's version includes in-frame clones alone and lacks a portion of them. The table records 70,000 or so clones, 85% to 90% of them present only once. Sequencing used peripheral blood. These receptors came from a woman older than 75 with active COVID-19.

V gene TRBV5-6 combines with J gene TRBJ1-5, with a possible D match to TRBD1 (6 bases). The CDR3 is 16 residues long. Between the trimmed V and J ends, which lost 1 base and 0 bases, there was a span of 11 bases. Germline values: CDR1 SGHDT, CDR2 YYEEEE. The CDR3 spells CASSLRTVNSNQPQHF. CDR3 in DNA: TGTGCCAGCAGCTTGCGGACAGTCAATAGCAATCAGCCCCAGCATTTT.

The chain combines TRBV5-1 with TRBJ2-3; possibly TRBD1 for D (6 bases). The CDR3 covers 17 residues. Germline V gene sequence: CDR1 SGHRS, CDR2 YFSETQ. The V end was cut by 4 bases, the J end by 1 base, with 19 bases between. CDR3 nucleotide sequence: TGCGCCAGCAGCGGGACATACAATCAGTGGGGCACAGATACGCAGTATTTT. Protein: CASSGTYNQWGTDTQYF. The complete variable domain, with remaining parts taken from reference TRBV5-1 and TRBJ2-3, reads KAGVTQTPRYLIKTRGQQVTLSCSPISGHRSVSWYQQTPGQGLQFLFEYFSETQRNKGNFPGRFSGRQFSNSRSEMNVSTLELGDSALYLCASSGTYNQWGTDTQYFGPGTRLTVL.

The V gene is TRBV6-5, the J gene TRBJ2-1; 10 bases map to TRBD2. Trimming removed 0 bases from V and 6 bases from J; junction bases left unmatched: 5. The CDR3 consists of 16 residues. Per germline, CDR1 MNHEY and CDR2 SVGAGI. CDR3 amino acids: CASSYSSGRSGNEQFF. For the CDR3, the DNA is TGTGCCAGCAGTTACTCTAGCGGGAGGTCGGGCAATGAGCAGTTCTTC.

This clone was observed a few times. The chain combines TRBV4-1 with TRBJ2-7; TRBD2 aligns across 11 bases. This CDR3 contains 15 residues. CDR1 is MGHRA and CDR2 is YSYEKL in the germline V gene. The junction had 3 bases not matched to a gene; V was cut back by 1 base and J by 4 bases. In DNA, the CDR3 is TGCGCCAGCAGCCAAGGGACTAGCGGGCGATACGAGCAGTACTTC. Protein: CASSQGTSGRYEQYF.

This clone came up once. Written as DNA, the CDR3 is TGTGCCAGCAGCCTCGAGGAGACAGTTCACGAGCAGTACTTC. It is translated as CASSLEETVHEQYF. The rearrangement uses TRBV5-6 and TRBJ2-7; possibly TRBD1 for D (5 bases). Germline V gene data show CDR1 as SGHDT and CDR2 as YYEEEE. Trimming pared 4 bases from V and 5 bases from J, leaving 16 bases between. The CDR3 has 14 residues.

This chain joins TRBV6-5 and TRBJ2-1, with 7 bases matching TRBD2. V trimming: 10 bases; J trimming: 2 bases; junction bases outside the gene matches: 8. The germline V gene has CDR1 MNHEY and CDR2 SVGAGI. The CDR3 runs to 14 residues. CDR3 DNA: TGTGCCACCCACCGTGGGGGGGCCTACAATGAGCAGTTCTTC. Translating gives CATHRGGAYNEQFF.